The present entry profiles one T cell receptor beta chain with its context. The antigen is not known. The CDR3 totals 15 residues. V lost 1 base to trimming and J lost 4 bases, with 12 bases between them. The germline gives CDR1 LGHNA, CDR2 YNFKEQ. This sample was included in a study of cytotoxic CD8 clonotypes in ibrutinib-treated CLL. Study at large: Within the patient group, ten to twelve were relapsed/refractory and approximately 16 treatment-naive, and 17 were IGHV unmutated. Response sampling came at median 12 months of treatment, ranging 6 to 36 months. The study's findings and limits: At ibrutinib response, clonality increased, and at progression it declined back toward baseline.

Clones were sequenced by immunoSEQ multiplex PCR, and TCRdb holds only the in-frame ones, with some missing. The sample records roughly 150,000 clones, 84% being singletons. Sequenced material: PBMCs, taken after 24 months of ibrutinib treatment. The chain links TRBV4-2 to TRBJ2-3; D might be TRBD2 (5 bases). This receptor was identified in a human donor with chronic lymphocytic leukemia. In DNA, the CDR3 is TGTGCCAGCAGCCAAGGAGTGGCGGGTCCAGATACGCAGTATTTT. It is translated as CASSQGVAGPDTQYF.